Shown below are 21 T cell receptor beta chains from a single sample sequenced in a study of CD8 T cells in Susac syndrome. It was with random hexamers that roughly 0.5 to 1 ug RNA was reverse transcribed. MiXCR, applied by TCRdb to the immunoSEQ multiplex PCR reads, yields one record per CDR3 protein. The sample records about 76,000 distinct CDR3 sequences, approximately 94% being singletons. Sequencing was carried out using CD8+ T cells from PBMCs. The receptors stem from a human donor with Susac syndrome.

The genes are TRBV7-2 and TRBJ2-7; D gene uncertain. This CDR3 spans 14 amino acids. The V end was cut by 1 base, the J end by 3 bases, with 10 bases between. CDR1 and CDR2 from the germline V gene are SGHTA and FQGNSA. CDR3 nucleotide sequence: TGTGCCAGCAGCTTAGAGGTTAGGAGCTACGAGCAGTACTTC. Protein sequence: CASSLEVRSYEQYF.

J is TRBJ2-2 and V is TRBV5-6; D possibly matches TRBD1 or TRBD2 (5 bases each). Trimming left V 3 bases short and J 2 bases short, with 11 bases between. The CDR3 consists of 15 residues. From germline, CDR1 is SGHDT and CDR2 YYEEEE. The DNA of the CDR3 is TGTGCCAGCAGCTCGTGGGGACCCAACACCGGGGAGCTGTTTTTT. As protein: CASSSWGPNTGELFF. Filled out from reference TRBV5-6 and TRBJ2-2, the complete variable domain reads DAGVTQSPTHLIKTRGQQVTLRCSPKSGHDTVSWYQQALGQGPQFIFQYYEEEERQRGNFPDRFSGHQFPNYSSELNVNALLLGDSALYLCASSSWGPNTGELFFGEGSRLTVL.

The V and J genes are TRBV12-3 or TRBV12-4 and TRBJ2-7; D may be TRBD1 or TRBD2 (6 bases each). V was trimmed by 3 bases and J by 5 bases, leaving 11 bases between them. The CDR3 covers 13 residues. CDR3 sequence (DNA): TGTGCCAGCAGTTTTCGGGGGCTGAACGAGCAGTACTTC. This gives the protein CASSFRGLNEQYF.

The genes are TRBV6-1 and TRBJ2-3; 8 positions agree with TRBD1. The CDR3 is 16 residues long. Germline CDR1 MNHNS, CDR2 SASEGT. The junction had 9 bases not matched to a gene; V was cut back by 5 bases and J by 2 bases. The chain's CDR3 is CASSPGQGPFTDTQYF. As DNA, the CDR3 is TGTGCCAGCAGTCCCGGACAGGGCCCCTTCACAGATACGCAGTATTTT.

This clonotype was detected only once. J is TRBJ1-2 and V is TRBV19; maybe TRBD1 (5 bases). The CDR3 contains 15 residues. V lost 1 base, J lost 8 bases, and 17 bases lay in between. Germline CDR1 and CDR2: LNHDA and SQIVND (reference sequence). In DNA, the CDR3 is TGTGCCAGTAGTATAGGAACCGACCTTGAGGGGGGCTACACCTTC. This sequence encodes CASSIGTDLEGGYTF.

The CDR3: CASSYGTSVSSYNEQFF. CDR3 in DNA: TGTGCCAGCAGTTACGGGACTAGCGTTAGCTCCTACAATGAGCAGTTCTTC. The chain combines TRBV6-5 with TRBJ2-1, with 10 bases matching TRBD2. Losses at the gene ends were 2 bases for V and 0 bases for J; bases not matched to a gene: 4. Germline V gene lookup returns CDR1 MNHEY and CDR2 SVGAGI. This CDR3 has 17 amino acids.

The chain couples TRBV20-1 to TRBJ1-6, with D perhaps matching TRBD1 (5 bases). V was clipped by 0 bases and J by 4 bases, with 25 bases between them. The CDR3 extends over 20 amino acids. CDR1 and CDR2 from the germline V gene are DFQATT and SNEGSKA (reference sequence). For the CDR3, the DNA is TGCAGTGCTAGAGAGCGCGTATTGATTGGGGGTGTCCCATATAATTCACCCCTCCACTTT. This encodes CSARERVLIGGVPYNSPLHF.

This chain joins TRBV18 and TRBJ2-7; maybe TRBD1 (6 bases). The CDR3 covers 14 residues. Germline CDR1 reads KGHSH; CDR2 reads LQKENI. Trimming removed 2 bases at V and 6 bases at J, with 14 bases between. CDR3 region: CASSPNRASPEQYF. CDR3 nucleotide sequence: TGTGCCAGCTCACCAAACAGGGCTTCCCCCGAGCAGTACTTC.

The rearrangement joins TRBV28 to TRBJ2-7, with 13 positions matching TRBD2. The V segment lost 6 bases and the J segment 5 bases; nucleotides outside the gene matches: 10. The germline CDR1 and CDR2 sequences are MDHEN and SYDVKM. This CDR3 is 16 amino acids long. CDR3: CASRSELAGGPDEQYF. The CDR3 bases are TGTGCCAGCAGGTCTGAACTAGCGGGAGGGCCAGACGAGCAGTACTTC.

CDR3 sequence reads: CASSPPGTGDYEQYF. CDR3 DNA sequence: TGTGCCAGCAGTCCCCCCGGGACAGGGGATTACGAGCAGTACTTC. The chain recombines TRBV28 with TRBJ2-7; 10 bases map to TRBD1. There are 15 residues in the CDR3. After removal of 5 bases from V and 4 bases from J, the junction contained 8 bases not matched to a gene. Looked up from germline, CDR1 is MDHEN and CDR2 is SYDVKM.

The genes are TRBV19 and TRBJ2-1; 8 bases align to TRBD2. The CDR3 covers 14 residues. The ends lost 10 bases at V and 10 bases at J; junction bases unmatched: 15. The V gene's germline CDR1 is LNHDA and CDR2 SQIVND (reference sequence). CDR3 loop: CATSPGLGLGEQFF. As DNA, the CDR3 is TGTGCCACCTCCCCGGGACTAGGCCTAGGGGAGCAGTTCTTC.

The V call is TRBV20-1, the J call TRBJ1-1; 9 bases agree with TRBD1. Germline V gene data show CDR1 as DFQATT and CDR2 as SNEGSKA (reference sequence). The CDR3 runs 13 residues. The trim removed 2 bases at V and 7 bases at J, leaving 5 bases unmatched. The CDR3 DNA reads as TGCAGTGCTAGAACAGGGGGCGCGGATGAAGCTTTCTTT. Protein: CSARTGGADEAFF.

The chain links TRBV24-1 to TRBJ2-1, with TRBD2 as a possible D gene (6 bases). CDR1 KGHDR and CDR2 SFDVKD come from the germline V gene. The CDR3 is 15 residues long. Trimming cost V 6 bases and J 5 bases, with 16 bases left between them. CDR3 nucleotides: TGTGCCACCAGTTATGAGCGGGCTCACGACAATGAGCAGTTCTTC. The encoded protein is CATSYERAHDNEQFF.

The rearrangement joins TRBV6-6 to TRBJ2-7; weak D call: TRBD1 (6 bases). Germline loops: CDR1 MNHNY, CDR2 SVGAGI (reference sequence). Deletions cut 8 bases from V and 3 bases from J, with 17 bases between. This CDR3 spans 14 amino acids. CDR3 sequence reads: CASLNVAGVYEQYF. The CDR3 DNA is TGTGCCAGCCTTAACGTCGCAGGGGTCTACGAGCAGTACTTC.

This clonotype was detected only once. The chain joins TRBV12-3 or TRBV12-4 to TRBJ1-2, with TRBD1 identical over 12 bases. The CDR3 length is 14 residues. J lost 7 bases, V lost 4 bases, and 4 bases had no gene match. The CDR3: CASSSGTGGFGYTF. DNA for the CDR3: TGTGCCAGCAGTTCCGGGACAGGGGGCTTTGGCTACACCTTC.

The chain uses TRBV20-1 and TRBJ2-7; a weak D match, TRBD2 (6 bases). Germline values: CDR1 DFQATT, CDR2 SNEGSKA (reference sequence). Deletions cut 0 bases from V and 3 bases from J, with 15 bases between. This CDR3 is built from 15 residues. CDR3 loop: CSARDGGQGGYEQYF. Here the CDR3 DNA reads TGCAGTGCTAGAGATGGGGGTCAGGGAGGCTACGAGCAGTACTTC.

The gene calls are TRBV5-1 and TRBJ2-2; 8 nucleotides agree with TRBD1. V lost 4 bases to trimming and J lost 1 base; unmatched junction nucleotides: 3. Germline V lookup: CDR1 SGHRS, CDR2 YFSETQ. The CDR3 is 15 residues long. CDR3 amino acids: CASSDRGWNTGELFF. CDR3 DNA: TGCGCCAGCAGCGACAGGGGTTGGAACACCGGGGAGCTGTTTTTT.

The gene calls are TRBV27 and TRBJ2-7; either TRBD1 or TRBD2 may supply D (5 bases each). The CDR3 consists of 14 residues. Germline V gene data show CDR1 as MNHEY and CDR2 as SMNVEV (reference sequence). V lost 7 bases and J lost 2, with 15 bases in between. For the CDR3, the DNA is TGTGCCAGCATGAGCTGGGACGGACCCTACGAGCAGTACTTC. This encodes CASMSWDGPYEQYF.

This clonotype came up once. The chain employs TRBV7-3 and TRBJ2-2; TRBD2 is a possible D gene (5 bases). Trimming took off 5 bases at V and 0 bases at J, with 13 bases between the two ends. Germline-derived CDR1 and CDR2 are SGHTA and FQGTGA. The CDR3 is 16 amino acids. The CDR3 spells CASSHETIANTGELFF. In DNA form, the CDR3 reads TGTGCCAGCAGCCACGAGACTATCGCGAACACCGGGGAGCTGTTTTTT. Together with reference TRBV7-3 and TRBJ2-2, the CDR3 gives the full variable domain: GAGVSQTPSNKVTEKGKYVELRCDPISGHTALYWYRQSLGQGPEFLIYFQGTGAADDSGLPNDRFFAVRPEGSVSTLKIQRTERGDSAVYLCASSHETIANTGELFFGEGSRLTVL.

V usage is TRBV4-1 and J usage is TRBJ1-4; D may be TRBD1 (6 bases). The CDR3 covers 16 residues. The V and J ends lost 0 bases and 8 bases respectively, with 16 bases between them. Germline CDR1 and CDR2: MGHRA and YSYEKL. The CDR3, as DNA: TGCGCCAGCAGCCAAGATCAGACTCCCCAGGGGGAAAAACTGTTTTTT. Its protein product is CASSQDQTPQGEKLFF.

V gene TRBV5-1 combines with J gene TRBJ2-7; D not resolved. V dropped 3 bases and J dropped 1 base, with 11 bases sitting between them. The length of the CDR3 is 14 residues. From germline, CDR1 is SGHRS and CDR2 YFSETQ. CDR3 loop: CASSYQTSSYEQYF. CDR3 nucleotide sequence: TGCGCCAGCAGCTATCAGACAAGTTCCTACGAGCAGTACTTC.